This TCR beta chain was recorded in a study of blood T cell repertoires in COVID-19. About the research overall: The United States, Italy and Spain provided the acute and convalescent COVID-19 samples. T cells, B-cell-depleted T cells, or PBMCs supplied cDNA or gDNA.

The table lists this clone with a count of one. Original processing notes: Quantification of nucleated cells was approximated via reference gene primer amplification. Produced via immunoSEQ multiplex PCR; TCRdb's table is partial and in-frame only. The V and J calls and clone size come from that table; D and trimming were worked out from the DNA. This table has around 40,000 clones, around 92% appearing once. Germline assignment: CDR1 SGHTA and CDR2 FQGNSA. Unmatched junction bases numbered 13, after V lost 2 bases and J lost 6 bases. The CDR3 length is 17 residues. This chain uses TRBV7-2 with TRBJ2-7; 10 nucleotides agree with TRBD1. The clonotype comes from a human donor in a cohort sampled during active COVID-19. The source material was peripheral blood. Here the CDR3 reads CASSLMGGRQGASEQYF. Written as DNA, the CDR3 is TGTGCCAGCAGCTTAATGGGCGGTAGACAGGGGGCCAGCGAGCAGTACTTC.